The present entry profiles one T cell receptor (beta chain) with its context. The antigen remains undetermined. This sample is part of a study of cytomegalovirus exposure and HLA in healthy donors. Study outcomes and limitations: Sequencing artifact likely explains a cluster of highly shared sequence variants.

Trimming cost V 0 bases and J 3 bases, with 13 bases left between them. In germline, CDR1 is SGHRS, CDR2 YFSETQ. The CDR3 consists of 15 residues. PCR amplification relied on 60 Vbeta primers (plus 13 Jbeta primers). Assay used: immunoSEQ multiplex PCR; TCRdb lists only in-frame clones, some missing. The data show 200,000 to 250,000 clones, more than 70% seen once. This chain uses TRBV5-1 with TRBJ2-7, with D possibly being TRBD1 (5 bases). This receptor was obtained from a human donor in good health. The source material was PBMCs. The CDR3 coding sequence is TGCGCCAGCAGCTTGGTCCCAGGGAATAACTACGAGCAGTACTTC. Translating gives CASSLVPGNNYEQYF.